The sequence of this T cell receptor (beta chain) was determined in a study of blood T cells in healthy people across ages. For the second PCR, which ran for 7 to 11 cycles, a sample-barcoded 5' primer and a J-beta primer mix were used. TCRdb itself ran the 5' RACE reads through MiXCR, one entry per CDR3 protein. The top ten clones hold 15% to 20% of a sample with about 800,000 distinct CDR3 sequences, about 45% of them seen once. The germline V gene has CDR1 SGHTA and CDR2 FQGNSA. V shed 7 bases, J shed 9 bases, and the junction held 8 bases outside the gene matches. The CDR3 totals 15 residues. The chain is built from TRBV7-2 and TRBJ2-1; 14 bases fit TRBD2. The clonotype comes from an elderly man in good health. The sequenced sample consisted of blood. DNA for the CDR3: TGTGCCAGCACCCAGACTAGCGGGGGGGTTCTTGAGCAGTTCTTC. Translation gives CASTQTSGGVLEQFF. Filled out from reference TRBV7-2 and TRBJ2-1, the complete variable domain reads GAGVSQSPSNKVTEKGKDVELRCDPISGHTALYWYRQSLGQGLEFLIYFQGNSAPDKSGLPSDRFSAERTGGSVSTLTIQRTQQEDSAVYLCASTQTSGGVLEQFFGPGTRLTVL.